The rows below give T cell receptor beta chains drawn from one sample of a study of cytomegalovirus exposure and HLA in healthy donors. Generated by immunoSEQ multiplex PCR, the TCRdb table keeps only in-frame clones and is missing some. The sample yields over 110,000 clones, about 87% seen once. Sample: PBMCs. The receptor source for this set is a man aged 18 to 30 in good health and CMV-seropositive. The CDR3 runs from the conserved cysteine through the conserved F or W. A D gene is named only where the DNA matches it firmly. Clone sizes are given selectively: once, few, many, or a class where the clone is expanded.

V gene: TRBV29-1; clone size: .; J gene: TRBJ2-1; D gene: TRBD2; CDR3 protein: CSVAPTWTSGTSQDEQFF; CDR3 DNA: TGCAGCGTGGCCCCCACCTGGACTAGCGGGACATCTCAGGATGAGCAGTTCTTC
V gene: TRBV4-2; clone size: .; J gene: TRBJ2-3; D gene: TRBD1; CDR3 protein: CASRQAGTGTGEFTDTQYF; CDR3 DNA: TGTGCCAGCAGGCAAGCAGGTACCGGGACAGGGGAGTTCACAGATACGCAGTATTTT
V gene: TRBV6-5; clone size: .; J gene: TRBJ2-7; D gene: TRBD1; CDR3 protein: CASSYSAGQGDYEQYF; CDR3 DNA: TGTGCCAGCAGTTACTCAGCGGGACAGGGAGACTACGAGCAGTACTTC
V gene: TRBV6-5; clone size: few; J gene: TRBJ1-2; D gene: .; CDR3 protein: CASSHWDNAARYGYTF; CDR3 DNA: TGTGCCAGCAGTCACTGGGACAACGCGGCTCGGTATGGCTACACCTTC
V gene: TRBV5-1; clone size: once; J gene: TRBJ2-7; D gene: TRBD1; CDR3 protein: CASSWGQSSYEQYF; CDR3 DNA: TGCGCCAGCAGCTGGGGACAGAGCTCCTACGAGCAGTACTTC
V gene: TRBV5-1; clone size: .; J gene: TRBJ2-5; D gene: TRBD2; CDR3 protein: CASSLGTSEETQYF; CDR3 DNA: TGCGCCAGCAGCTTGGGGACTAGCGAGGAGACCCAGTACTTC
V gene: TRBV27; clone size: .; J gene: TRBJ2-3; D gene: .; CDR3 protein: CASSPQGDTQYF; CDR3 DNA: TGTGCCAGCAGTCCCCAGGGGGATACGCAGTATTTT
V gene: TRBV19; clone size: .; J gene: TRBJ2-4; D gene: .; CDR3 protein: CASSEGRSIQYF; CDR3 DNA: TGTGCCAGTAGTGAGGGGAGGAGCATTCAGTACTTC
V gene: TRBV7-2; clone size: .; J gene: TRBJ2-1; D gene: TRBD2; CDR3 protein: CASSPRTSGSSYNEQFF; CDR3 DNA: TGTGCCAGCAGCCCCAGGACTAGCGGGAGCTCCTACAATGAGCAGTTCTTC
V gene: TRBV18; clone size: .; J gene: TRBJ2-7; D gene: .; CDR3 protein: CASSPLPFHEQYF; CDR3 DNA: TGTGCCAGCTCACCACTCCCGTTCCACGAGCAGTACTTC
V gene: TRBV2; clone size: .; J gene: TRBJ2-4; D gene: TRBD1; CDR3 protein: CASSEWPGTGDIQYF; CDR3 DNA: TGTGCCAGCAGTGAATGGCCTGGGACAGGCGACATTCAGTACTTC
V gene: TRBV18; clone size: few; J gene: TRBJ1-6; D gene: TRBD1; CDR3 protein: CASSPGQHNSPLHF; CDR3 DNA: TGTGCCAGCTCACCGGGACAGCATAATTCACCCCTCCACTTT
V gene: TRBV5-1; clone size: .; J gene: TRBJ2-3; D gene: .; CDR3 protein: CASRTGTHTDTQYF; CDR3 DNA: TGCGCCAGCCGAACAGGGACCCACACAGATACGCAGTATTTT
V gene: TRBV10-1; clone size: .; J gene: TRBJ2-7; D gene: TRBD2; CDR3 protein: CASSESVRGLAGGRDEQYF; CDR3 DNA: TGCGCCAGCAGTGAGTCAGTCCGTGGACTAGCGGGGGGGCGGGACGAGCAGTACTTC
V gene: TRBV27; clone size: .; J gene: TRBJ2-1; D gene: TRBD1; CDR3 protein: CASRAGTGTGGEQFF; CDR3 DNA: TGTGCCAGCAGGGCCGGGACAGGGACCGGTGGTGAGCAGTTCTTC
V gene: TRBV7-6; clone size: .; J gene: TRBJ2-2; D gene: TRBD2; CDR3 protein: CASSLERAGGELFF; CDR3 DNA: TGTGCCAGCAGCTTAGAGCGAGCGGGAGGGGAGCTGTTTTTT
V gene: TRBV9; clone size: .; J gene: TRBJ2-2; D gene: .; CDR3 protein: CASSGLVDGELFF; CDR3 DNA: TGTGCCAGCAGCGGACTAGTAGACGGGGAGCTGTTTTTT
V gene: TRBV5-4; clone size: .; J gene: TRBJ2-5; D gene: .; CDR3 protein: CASSLGRETQYF; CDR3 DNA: TGTGCCAGCAGCTTGGGGCGGGAGACCCAGTACTTC
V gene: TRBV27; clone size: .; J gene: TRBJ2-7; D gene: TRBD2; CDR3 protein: CASNKLAGASYEQYF; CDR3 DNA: TGTGCCAGCAATAAACTAGCGGGTGCCTCCTACGAGCAGTACTTC
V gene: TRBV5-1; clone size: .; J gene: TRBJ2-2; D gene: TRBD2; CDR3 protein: CASSLGTSGRVGELFF; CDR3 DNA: TGCGCCAGCAGCTTGGGTACTAGCGGGAGAGTCGGGGAGCTGTTTTTT
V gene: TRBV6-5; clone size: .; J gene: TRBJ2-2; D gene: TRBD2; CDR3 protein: CASRGGRNTGELFF; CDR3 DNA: TGTGCCAGCAGGGGAGGGCGAAACACCGGGGAGCTGTTTTTT
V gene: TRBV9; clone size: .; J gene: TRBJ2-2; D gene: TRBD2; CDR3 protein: CASSVVGTSGGTGELFF; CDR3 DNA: TGTGCCAGCAGCGTAGTGGGGACTAGCGGGGGGACCGGGGAGCTGTTTTTT
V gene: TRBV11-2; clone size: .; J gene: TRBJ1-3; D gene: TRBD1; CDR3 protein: CASRPNRGARGTIYF; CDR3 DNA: TGTGCCAGCAGACCGAACAGGGGCGCCAGGGGCACCATATATTTT
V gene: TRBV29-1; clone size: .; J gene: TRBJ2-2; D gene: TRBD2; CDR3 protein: CSVRTSGMTGELFF; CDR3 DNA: TGCAGCGTCAGGACTAGCGGGATGACCGGGGAGCTGTTTTTT
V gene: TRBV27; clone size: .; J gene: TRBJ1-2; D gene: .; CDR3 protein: CASSLFDRGYGYTF; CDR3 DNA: TGTGCCAGCAGTTTATTCGACAGAGGCTATGGCTACACCTTC
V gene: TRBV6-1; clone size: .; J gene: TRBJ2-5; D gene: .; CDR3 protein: CASRTDLAETQYF; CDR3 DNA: TGTGCCAGCAGGACAGACTTGGCAGAGACCCAGTACTTC
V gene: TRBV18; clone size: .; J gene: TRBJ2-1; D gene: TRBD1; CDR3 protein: CASSPRTGQFHNEQFF; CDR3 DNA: TGTGCCAGCTCACCACGGACAGGGCAATTTCACAATGAGCAGTTCTTC
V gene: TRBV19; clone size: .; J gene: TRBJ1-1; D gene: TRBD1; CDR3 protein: CASSIGGQLGPEAFF; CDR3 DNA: TGTGCCAGTAGTATAGGGGGACAGCTTGGGCCTGAAGCTTTCTTT
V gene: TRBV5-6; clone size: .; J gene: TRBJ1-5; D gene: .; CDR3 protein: CASSYGQPDSNQPQHF; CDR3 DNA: TGTGCCAGCAGTTATGGACAGCCAGATAGCAATCAGCCCCAGCATTTT
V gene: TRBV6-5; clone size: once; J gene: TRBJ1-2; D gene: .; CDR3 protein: CASSYAQPRMYGYTF; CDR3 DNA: TGTGCCAGCAGTTACGCCCAACCGAGGATGTATGGCTACACCTTC
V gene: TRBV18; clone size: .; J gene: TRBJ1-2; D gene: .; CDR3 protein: CASSRSLGEEDGYTF; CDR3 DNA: TGTGCCAGCTCACGCAGCCTGGGCGAGGAGGATGGCTACACCTTC
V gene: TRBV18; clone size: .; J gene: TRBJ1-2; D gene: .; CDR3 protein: CASSTDGGGWLYGYTF; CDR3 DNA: TGTGCCAGCTCCACCGACGGGGGGGGGTGGCTCTATGGCTACACCTTC
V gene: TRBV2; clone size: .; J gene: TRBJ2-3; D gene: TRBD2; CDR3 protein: CASSARTSGRTDTQYF; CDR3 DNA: TGTGCCAGCAGCGCCCGGACTAGCGGACGCACAGATACGCAGTATTTT
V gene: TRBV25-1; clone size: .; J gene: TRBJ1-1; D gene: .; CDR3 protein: CATHGQWGTEAFF; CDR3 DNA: TGTGCCACCCACGGACAGTGGGGAACTGAAGCTTTCTTT
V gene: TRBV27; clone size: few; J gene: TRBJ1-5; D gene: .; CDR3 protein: CASRTTNSNQPQHF; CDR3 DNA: TGTGCCAGCAGGACAACAAATAGCAATCAGCCCCAGCATTTT
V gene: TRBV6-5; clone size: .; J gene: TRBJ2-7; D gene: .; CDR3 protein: CASSYSGGFSDEQYF; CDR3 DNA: TGTGCCAGCAGTTACTCGGGGGGTTTTTCGGACGAGCAGTACTTC
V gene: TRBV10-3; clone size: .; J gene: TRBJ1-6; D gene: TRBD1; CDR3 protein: CAISEFRDRGYNSPLHF; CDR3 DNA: TGTGCCATCAGTGAATTCCGGGACAGGGGATATAATTCACCCCTCCACTTT
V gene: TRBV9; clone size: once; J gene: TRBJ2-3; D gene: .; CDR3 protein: CASSPLGSSTDTQYF; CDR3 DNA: TGTGCCAGCAGCCCCCTAGGTTCTAGCACAGATACGCAGTATTTT
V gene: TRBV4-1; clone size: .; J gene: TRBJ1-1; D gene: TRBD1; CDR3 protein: CASRPGTGRAEAFF; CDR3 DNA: TGCGCCAGCAGACCCGGGACAGGGAGGGCTGAAGCTTTCTTT
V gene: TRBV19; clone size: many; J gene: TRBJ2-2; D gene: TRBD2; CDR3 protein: CATNRAGGNTGELFF; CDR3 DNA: TGTGCCACCAACCGAGCGGGAGGGAACACCGGGGAGCTGTTTTTT